This TCR beta chain comes out of a study of T cells in Graves' hyperthyroidism and ophthalmopathy. The overall study: Staff took peripheral blood when the initial diagnosis was made, before any treatment began. Notes on the study in general: Ophthalmopathy was separated from stable hyperthyroidism by a 13 V-J model.

Researchers took RNA transcripts and amplified the TCR beta CDR3 regions from them. The TCR CDR3 was amplified in a first-round RT-PCR using the HTBI primer set. TCRdb re-derived calls from the multiplex PCR reads in MiXCR, one entry per CDR3 protein. Of hundreds of thousands of distinct CDR3 sequences detected, more than 30% appear once; the ten largest clones hold around 9.3%. In regard to this clonotype: Antigen: not known.

Germline CDR1 and CDR2: SGHTA and FQGNSA. The CDR3 sequence is 15 residues long. V was clipped by 2 bases and J by 4 bases, with 11 bases between them. With a duration under 2 months, the hyperthyroidism was newly diagnosed in patients aged 18 to 65. Diagnostic decisions used clinical symptoms, serum thyroxine and TRAb, thyroid ultrasound and orbital computed tomography. The J gene is TRBJ1-4, the V gene TRBV7-2; no clear D. Sequences were obtained from blood. This TCR was recovered from a man aged 18 to 30 with Graves' hyperthyroidism. CDR3 coding DNA: TGTGCCAGCAGCTTACTCGGCAGCGTTAATGAAAAACTGTTTTTT. This translates into CASSLLGSVNEKLFF.